The 11 T cell receptor beta chains presented below share a single source sample, sequenced in a study of human T cells and chemical hapten exposure. Described time point: pre-sensitization, week 0. Treatment reported: therapeutic diphenylcyclopropenone sensitization with weekly scalp DPC. TCRdb processed the RACE reads anew with MiXCR; each CDR3 protein has one entry. The table lists 60,000 to 70,000 distinct CDR3 sequences, roughly 9.8% of them singletons, with about 5% in the top ten. The source material was whole blood, sampled in connection with sensitization to the hapten diphenylcyclopropenone (DPC). Receptor source: a woman in her fifties or sixties with alopecia areata. Some clones in this sample may be carry-over from other donors' samples.

CDR3 sequence reads: CASSPVLQDTQYF. The CDR3 nucleotides read TGTGCCAGCTCACCAGTTCTACAAGATACGCAGTATTTT. The chain is built from TRBV18 and TRBJ2-3; D not certain. The V end lost 2 bases, the J end lost 5 bases, and 8 bases lay between the germline ends. There are 13 residues in the CDR3. Germline V gene sequence: CDR1 KGHSH, CDR2 LQKENI.

The sample holds a few counts of this clonotype. The V gene is TRBV12-3 or TRBV12-4, the J gene TRBJ1-4; D perhaps matches TRBD1 (5 bases). V lost 7 bases and J lost 7, with 16 bases in between. The CDR3 has 14 residues. CDR3 in DNA: TGTGCCAGCACCGGACACCGGTTGGGTGAAAAACTGTTTTTT. Translated: CASTGHRLGEKLFF.

In DNA form, the CDR3 reads TGTGCCAGCAACAAAGGCGGGGGTCGCAATCAGCCCCAGCATTTT. Translating it yields CASNKGGGRNQPQHF. The chain carries TRBV12-3 or TRBV12-4 and TRBJ1-5; a weak D match, TRBD1 (5 bases). This CDR3 has 15 amino acids. V was shortened by 7 bases and J by 2 bases, with 15 bases between the two germline ends.

At least ten counts were recorded for this clonotype. This rearrangement joins TRBV2 to TRBJ1-4; 7 bases line up with TRBD1. Germline V gene lookup returns CDR1 SNHLY and CDR2 FYNNEI. Losses at the gene ends were 6 bases for V and 10 bases for J; bases not matched to a gene: 14. The CDR3 is 15 amino acids. The CDR3 region has the DNA TGTGCCAGCAGAGCTGAGACAGGGCTCGGCGGAAAACTGTTTTTT. This codes for CASRAETGLGGKLFF.

At least ten counts were recorded for this clonotype. The germline gene is not matched at one end of the junction; a read error may be the cause. DNA for the CDR3: TGTGCTAGCAGCCCTCCGGCGGGGAAGGAGGTCATCCACGAGCAGTACTTC. Translating gives CASSPPAGKEVIHEQYF. This chain uses TRBV7-7 with TRBJ2-7; TRBD2 might be the D (6 bases). CDR1 SSHAT and CDR2 FNYEAQ come from the germline V gene (reference sequence). This CDR3 region has 17 residues. The full variable domain, its missing parts supplied by reference TRBV7-7 and TRBJ2-7, is GAGVSQSPRYKVTKRGQDVTLRCDPISSHATLYWYQQALGQGPEFLTYFNYEAQPDKSGLPSDRFSAERPEGSISTLTIQRTEQRDSAMYRCASSPPAGKEVIHEQYFGPGTRLTVT.

The V and J genes are TRBV20-1 and TRBJ2-3, with 12 nucleotides matching TRBD2. Trimming cost V 3 bases and J 5 bases; bases outside gene matches: 6. Germline loops: CDR1 DFQATT, CDR2 SNEGSKA (reference sequence). The length of the CDR3 is 15 residues. This chain's CDR3 is CSASRTSGAGDTQYF. CDR3 in DNA: TGCAGTGCTAGCCGGACTAGCGGGGCAGGAGATACGCAGTATTTT.

This clonotype has just a few counts. The chain uses TRBV3-1 and TRBJ1-2, with TRBD1 matching over 7 bases. V lost 3 bases and J lost 4; bases outside the gene matches: 8. Germline V gene lookup returns CDR1 LGHDT and CDR2 YNNKEL (reference sequence). CDR3 length: 15 amino acids. CDR3 DNA sequence: TGTGCCAGCAGCCATCGCGGACAGGCCGCCTATGGCTACACCTTC. It is translated as CASSHRGQAAYGYTF.

This clonotype was recorded at least ten times. This chain uses TRBV19 with TRBJ2-2, with a weak D call TRBD1 (6 bases). The ends were cut back, 9 bases at V and 5 bases at J, with 19 bases in the middle. Germline V gene sequence: CDR1 LNHDA, CDR2 SQIVND (reference sequence). The CDR3 is made up of 15 amino acids. The CDR3 is CASGQSRGFTGELFF. CDR3 DNA: TGTGCCAGCGGTCAATCCAGGGGCTTTACCGGGGAGCTGTTTTTT.

This clonotype was counted at least ten times. The V gene is TRBV13, the J gene TRBJ2-7; D gene unclear. V was pared by 5 bases and J by 2 bases, with 19 bases between. This CDR3 comprises 16 residues. The germline gives CDR1 PRHDT, CDR2 FYEKMQ (reference sequence). CDR3 region: CASSRRAAELTYEQYF. CDR3 DNA: TGTGCCAGCAGCCGTCGGGCAGCAGAATTGACCTACGAGCAGTACTTC.

Here the CDR3 DNA reads TGCGCCAGCAGCTCACAGCGGGAAGAGACCCAGTACTTC. It translates to CASSSQREETQYF. The rearrangement joins TRBV4-3 to TRBJ2-5; D is possibly TRBD2 (6 bases). The CDR3 runs 13 residues. Germline V lookup: CDR1 LGHNA, CDR2 YSLEER. V was clipped by 5 bases and J by 3 bases, with 10 bases between them.

The chain uses TRBV3-1 and TRBJ2-1, with D perhaps matching TRBD2 (6 bases). The CDR3 loop spans 16 amino acids. Trimming took off 4 bases at V and 0 bases at J, with 13 bases between the two ends. Germline CDR1 LGHDT, CDR2 YNNKEL (reference sequence). This CDR3 is CASSLKWEVSYNEQFF. In DNA form, the CDR3 reads TGTGCCAGCAGCCTAAAATGGGAGGTCTCCTACAATGAGCAGTTCTTC.